Below, 22 T cell receptor beta chains from the same sample are listed, as sequenced in a study of blood T cell repertoires in COVID-19. Sequencing was performed with immunoSEQ multiplex PCR; in TCRdb, only in-frame clones are kept and a portion is missing. The sample records over 50,000 clones, about nine tenths being singletons. The sample comprised peripheral blood. The receptors come from an older woman with active or convalescent COVID-19.

The V gene is TRBV15, the J gene TRBJ2-7; D possibly corresponds to TRBD2 (6 bases). V shed 0 bases and J shed 2 bases, with 11 bases lying between them. CDR1 and CDR2 from the germline V gene are LNHNV and YYDKDF (reference sequence). There are 15 residues in the CDR3. The CDR3 sequence is CATSRERASAYEQYF. The CDR3 DNA reads as TGTGCCACCAGCAGAGAGCGGGCTAGCGCCTACGAGCAGTACTTC.

Written as DNA, the CDR3 is TGCGCCAGCAGTGAGCGACAGAACACTGAAGCTTTCTTT. Translation: CASSERQNTEAFF. V and J are TRBV10-1 and TRBJ1-1; D call uncertain. The CDR3 is made up of 13 amino acids. Germline CDR1 WNHNN, CDR2 SYGVQD (reference sequence). The V and J ends lost 2 bases and 1 base respectively, with 5 bases between them.

The chain links TRBV28 to TRBJ1-1; 8 bases match TRBD1. Germline-derived CDR1 and CDR2 are MDHEN and SYDVKM. V shed 5 bases, J shed 9 bases, and the junction held 5 bases outside the gene matches. The CDR3 totals 12 residues. CDR3 bases: TGTGCCAGCAGTGGCAGGGGGCCTAAAGCTTTCTTT. Protein product: CASSGRGPKAFF. The full variable domain, with the rest looked up from reference TRBV28 and TRBJ1-1, is DVKVTQSSRYLVKRTGEKVFLECVQDMDHENMFWYRQDPGLGLRLIYFSYDVKMKEKGDIPEGYSVSREKKERFSLILESASTNQTSMYLCASSGRGPKAFFGQGTRLTVV.

The chain uses TRBV7-2 and TRBJ1-1, with D possibly being TRBD1 (5 bases). CDR3 length: 14 residues. Trimming stripped 1 base from V and 6 bases from J, with 12 bases between. Germline lookup yields CDR1 SGHTA and CDR2 FQGNSA. In DNA, the CDR3 is TGTGCCAGCAGCTTAGGGGGCATGCGCGCTGAAGCTTTCTTT. As protein: CASSLGGMRAEAFF.

V gene TRBV2 combines with J gene TRBJ2-1, with D unclear. Trimming pared 5 bases from V and 0 bases from J, leaving 2 bases between. There are 12 residues in the CDR3. CDR1 is SNHLY and CDR2 is FYNNEI in the germline V gene. The CDR3 is CASSRSYNEQFF. Written as DNA, the CDR3 is TGTGCCAGCAGTCGCTCCTACAATGAGCAGTTCTTC.

This clone was counted once. The chain recombines TRBV7-9 with TRBJ2-2, with TRBD1 identical over 11 bases. CDR3 length: 14 amino acids. CDR1 and CDR2 from the germline V gene are SEHNR and FQNEAQ (reference sequence). Trimming removed 7 bases from V and 5 bases from J; junction bases left unmatched: 3. CDR3 sequence reads: CASKGTGGTGELFF. CDR3 nucleotides: TGTGCCAGCAAAGGGACAGGGGGTACCGGGGAGCTGTTTTTT.

CDR3 nucleotides: TGTGCCAGCAGTCCGGTACTGGGGGCGTTCTACAATGAGCAGTTCTTC. Its protein product is CASSPVLGAFYNEQFF. The chain has TRBV11-2 and TRBJ2-1; tentative D call: TRBD1 (6 bases). Germline lookup yields CDR1 SGHAT and CDR2 FQNNGV. The CDR3 runs 16 residues. Between the trimmed V and J ends, which lost 6 bases and 3 bases, there was a span of 18 bases.

J is TRBJ1-2 and V is TRBV15; a possible D gene is TRBD1 (6 bases). Trimming stripped 1 base from V and 4 bases from J, with 16 bases between. Looked up from germline, CDR1 is LNHNV and CDR2 is YYDKDF (reference sequence). This CDR3 spans 16 amino acids. The CDR3 protein is CATSRVQPGVSYGYTF. The CDR3 coding sequence is TGTGCCACCAGCAGAGTACAGCCAGGGGTTTCCTATGGCTACACCTTC.

The V call is TRBV30, the J call TRBJ1-2; D perhaps matches TRBD1 (5 bases). The ends were cut back, 3 bases at V and 7 bases at J, with 15 bases in the middle. This CDR3 spans 13 amino acids. CDR1 is GTSNPN and CDR2 is SVGIG in the germline V gene (reference sequence). In DNA form, the CDR3 reads TGTGCCTGGAGACTCCCCTTGACAGTTGGCTACACCTTC. The encoded protein is CAWRLPLTVGYTF.

This clone has just one count. The DNA of the CDR3 is TGTGCCAGCAGCTACAGGTCAACTAATGAAAAACTGTTTTTT. Residues: CASSYRSTNEKLFF. V is TRBV7-9 and J is TRBJ1-4, with a possible D match to TRBD1 (5 bases). The germline V gene has CDR1 SEHNR and CDR2 FQNEAQ (reference sequence). This CDR3 spans 14 amino acids. V was shortened by 4 bases and J by 0 bases, with 6 bases between the two germline ends.

The V call is TRBV6-5, the J call TRBJ1-5; 9 nucleotides align to TRBD1. The CDR3 contains 13 residues. V gave up 7 bases and J gave up 6 bases; unmatched junction bases: 4. Germline V gene data show CDR1 as MNHEY and CDR2 as SVGAGI. CDR3 nucleotides: TGTGCCAGCAACTCACAGGGGGCTCAGCCCCAGCATTTT. Its translation is CASNSQGAQPQHF.

The V call is TRBV4-1, the J call TRBJ2-2, with D maybe TRBD1 (5 bases). V lost 0 bases to trimming and J lost 0 bases, with 8 bases between them. Per germline, CDR1 MGHRA and CDR2 YSYEKL. There are 16 residues in the CDR3. The CDR3 is CASSQDRTSNTGELFF. CDR3 nucleotide sequence: TGCGCCAGCAGCCAAGACAGGACATCGAACACCGGGGAGCTGTTTTTT.

The chain uses TRBV6-1 and TRBJ2-1, with TRBD1 matching over 7 bases. Germline V gene sequence: CDR1 MNHNS, CDR2 SASEGT. The length of the CDR3 is 17 residues. V gave up 2 bases and J gave up 6 bases; unmatched junction bases: 13. The CDR3 DNA follows: TGTGCCAGCAGTGAAAGACGAGGGGGCCTACTTTCCAATGAGCAGTTCTTC. Translated, it gives CASSERRGGLLSNEQFF.

The V gene is TRBV11-2, the J gene TRBJ2-1, with D unresolved. Trimming left V 5 bases short and J 4 bases short, with 3 bases between. The CDR3 sequence is 11 residues long. CDR1 is SGHAT, CDR2 FQNNGV, per germline. Here the CDR3 reads CASSAYNEQFF. The CDR3 region has the DNA TGTGCCAGCAGCGCGTACAATGAGCAGTTCTTC. Together with reference TRBV11-2 and TRBJ2-1, the CDR3 gives the full variable domain: EAGVAQSPRYKIIEKRQSVAFWCNPISGHATLYWYQQILGQGPKLLIQFQNNGVVDDSQLPKDRFSAERLKGVDSTLKIQPAKLEDSAVYLCASSAYNEQFFGPGTRLTVL.

V gene TRBV7-2 combines with J gene TRBJ2-1, with unresolved D. This CDR3 comprises 12 residues. V was trimmed by 3 bases and J by 6 bases, leaving 6 bases between them. Germline V gives CDR1 SGHTA, CDR2 FQGNSA. CDR3 in amino acids: CASSFSSNEQFF. DNA for the CDR3: TGTGCCAGCAGCTTTTCTAGCAATGAGCAGTTCTTC.

The chain couples TRBV28 to TRBJ1-1, with TRBD1 matching over 9 bases. Trimming removed 6 bases from V and 3 bases from J; junction bases left unmatched: 5. Germline V gene sequence: CDR1 MDHEN, CDR2 SYDVKM. There are 14 residues in the CDR3. The CDR3 sequence is CASSQTGGYTEAFF. In DNA, the CDR3 is TGTGCCAGCAGCCAGACAGGGGGTTACACTGAAGCTTTCTTT.

The chain links TRBV20-1 to TRBJ1-4; D remains ambiguous. This CDR3 is built from 14 residues. Germline assignment: CDR1 DFQATT and CDR2 SNEGSKA (reference sequence). V was shortened by 3 bases and J by 5 bases, with 13 bases between the two germline ends. CDR3 bases: TGCAGTGCTAGTTGGGCGGGCGGGAATGAAAAACTGTTTTTT. Its translation is CSASWAGGNEKLFF.

CDR3 residues: CASSPGLAGSQYF. CDR3 coding DNA: TGTGCCAGCAGCCCGGGACTAGCGGGGAGCCAGTACTTC. This rearrangement joins TRBV28 to TRBJ2-4, with 13 bases lining up with TRBD2. After removal of 6 bases from V and 13 bases from J, the junction contained 6 bases not matched to a gene. The germline V gene has CDR1 MDHEN and CDR2 SYDVKM. The CDR3 is 13 amino acids.

This chain connects TRBV28 to TRBJ1-5; 12 positions match TRBD1. CDR1 and CDR2 from the germline V gene are MDHEN and SYDVKM. The CDR3 consists of 20 residues. With 2 bases clipped from V and 2 bases from J, the junction kept 13 bases outside the gene matches. The CDR3 sequence is CASSLLTGTGGSMGNQPQHF. The DNA for the CDR3 is TGTGCCAGCAGTTTACTCACCGGGACAGGGGGCTCTATGGGCAATCAGCCCCAGCATTTT. The variable domain in full, completed from reference TRBV28 and TRBJ1-5, reads DVKVTQSSRYLVKRTGEKVFLECVQDMDHENMFWYRQDPGLGLRLIYFSYDVKMKEKGDIPEGYSVSREKKERFSLILESASTNQTSMYLCASSLLTGTGGSMGNQPQHFGDGTRLSIL.

The gene calls are TRBV18 and TRBJ2-7, with a weak D call TRBD1 (6 bases). V was shortened by 4 bases and J by 4 bases, with 14 bases between the two germline ends. The CDR3 is made up of 14 amino acids. Germline CDR1 and CDR2: KGHSH and LQKENI. The CDR3 DNA is TGTGCCAGCTCACAGGGACACTCCACGTACGAGCAGTACTTC. Residues: CASSQGHSTYEQYF.

CDR3 coding DNA: TGCGCCAGCAAACGGCTAGCGGGGTTCAATGAGCAGTTCTTC. This translates into CASKRLAGFNEQFF. The chain recombines TRBV5-1 with TRBJ2-1; 9 nucleotides match TRBD2. Trimming at V came to 6 bases and at J to 6 bases, leaving 7 bases not matched to a gene. CDR3 length equals 14 residues. The germline CDR1 and CDR2 sequences are SGHRS and YFSETQ.

The V call is TRBV6-5, the J call TRBJ1-2; unclear D gene. Looked up from germline, CDR1 is MNHEY and CDR2 is SVGAGI. Trimming left V 0 bases short and J 4 bases short, with 9 bases between. This CDR3 comprises 14 residues. The CDR3 loop is CASSYSNEVYGYTF. The CDR3 DNA follows: TGTGCCAGCAGTTACTCGAACGAGGTCTATGGCTACACCTTC.